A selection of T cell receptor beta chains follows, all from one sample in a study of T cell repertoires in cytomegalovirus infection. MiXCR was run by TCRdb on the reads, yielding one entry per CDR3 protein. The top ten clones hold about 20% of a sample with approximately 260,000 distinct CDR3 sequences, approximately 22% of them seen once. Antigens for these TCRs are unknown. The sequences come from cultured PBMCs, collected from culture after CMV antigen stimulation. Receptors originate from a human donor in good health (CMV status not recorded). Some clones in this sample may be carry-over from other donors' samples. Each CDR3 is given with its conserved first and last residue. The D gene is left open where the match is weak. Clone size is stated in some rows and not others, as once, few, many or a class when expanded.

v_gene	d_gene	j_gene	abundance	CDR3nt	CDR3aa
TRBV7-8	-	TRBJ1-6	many	TGTGCCAGCAGCCGGCTAGGGGCTAATTCACCCCTCCACTTT	CASSRLGANSPLHF
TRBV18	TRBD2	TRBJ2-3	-	TGTGCCAGCTCACCACCTCTGTTAGGCGGGAGAGTAGATACGCAGTATTTT	CASSPPLLGGRVDTQYF
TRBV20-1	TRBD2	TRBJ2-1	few	TGCAGTGCTAGAGGGCCTGCACGGACTAGGAATGAGCAGTTCTTC	CSARGPARTRNEQFF
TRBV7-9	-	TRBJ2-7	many	TGTGCCAGCAGGGGCTCCGGGGGTGGCCCCTACGAGCAGTACTTC	CASRGSGGGPYEQYF
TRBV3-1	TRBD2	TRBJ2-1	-	TGTGCCAGCAGCCGAAGATCGGGACTAGCGGGCTCTTCCTACAATGAGCAGTTCTTC	CASSRRSGLAGSSYNEQFF
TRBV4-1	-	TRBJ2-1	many	TGCGCCAGCAGCCAACGTTCCGCGGGCAGCGGGTACAATGAGCAGTTCTTC	CASSQRSAGSGYNEQFF
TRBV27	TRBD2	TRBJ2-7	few	TGTGCCAGCAGATTATTCTCCAAAACGGGACTAGCGGTCTACGAGCAGTACTTC	CASRLFSKTGLAVYEQYF
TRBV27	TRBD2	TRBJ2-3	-	TGTGCCAGCGCCACCGGGACTAGCCCCGCAGATACGCAGTATTTT	CASATGTSPADTQYF
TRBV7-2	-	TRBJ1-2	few	TGTGCCAGCAGCCTACAGGGTTTGGGAGATGGCTACACCTTC	CASSLQGLGDGYTF
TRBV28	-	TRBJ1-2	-	TGTGCCAGCAGTTTAGGTGTGGGGGAGCATGGCTACACCTTC	CASSLGVGEHGYTF
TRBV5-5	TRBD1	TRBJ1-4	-	TGTGCCAGCAGCTTGGACAGGGGGCTTACTAATGAAAAACTGTTTTTT	CASSLDRGLTNEKLFF
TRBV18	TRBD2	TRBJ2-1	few	TGTGCCAGCTCACTGCGGACTAGCGGATTTGGCTCCTACAATGAGCAGTTCTTC	CASSLRTSGFGSYNEQFF
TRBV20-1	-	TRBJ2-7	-	TGCAGTGCTAGTTCCGGGGTCTCCTACGAGCAGTACTTC	CSASSGVSYEQYF
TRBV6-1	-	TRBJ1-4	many	TGTGCCAGCAGTGAACTGGGGATTACTAATGAAAAACTGTTTTTT	CASSELGITNEKLFF
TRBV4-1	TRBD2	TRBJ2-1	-	TGTGCCAGCAGCCAAGAATTGACTAGCGGGAGGCTAAGAGACAATGAGCAGTTCTTC	CASSQELTSGRLRDNEQFF
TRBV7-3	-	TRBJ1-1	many	TGTGCCAGCAGCTTAACGCAGGAGGTGAACACTGAAGCTTTCTTT	CASSLTQEVNTEAFF
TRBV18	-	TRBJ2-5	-	TGTGCCAGCTCGTTGAAACAAGAGACCCAGTACTTC	CASSLKQETQYF
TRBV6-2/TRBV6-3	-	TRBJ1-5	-	TGTGCCAGCAGTTACTTCACTAGCGGAACAAATGCGGATACGCAGCATTTT	CASSYFTSGTNADTQHF
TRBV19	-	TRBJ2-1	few	TGTGCCAGTAGTATCCCTAGCAATGAGCAGTTCTTC	CASSIPSNEQFF